This TCR beta chain was sequenced in a study of beta chain features in type 1 diabetes. Study-level information: Taken together, all samples contributed some 100 million examined sorted cells. The study, taken as a whole, reports: For TCRB rearrangement, an influence of HLA type remained unresolved here. There was a moderate but significant shortening of TCRB CDR3s in all four CD4+ subsets of Type 1 diabetes patients. Type 1 diabetes patients showed fewer insertions and more deletions at VDJ junctions.

Isolated RNA was reverse transcribed in full, so expressed TCRB transcripts were sequenced. The data were produced by immunoSEQ multiplex PCR, yet TCRdb's version contains in-frame clones alone and is incomplete. This table holds almost 350,000 clones, approximately 9.7% found once. Germline CDR1 reads SGHDT; CDR2 reads YYEEEE. This CDR3 has 14 residues. The J segment lost 8 bases and the V segment lost 2 bases, leaving 8 bases of the junction unmatched. Comments on this clone: The target antigen is unknown. It may be a read error: a sequence one base away is much more abundant. The same CDR3 is also encoded by other DNA sequences in this sample.

The chain uses TRBV5-6 and TRBJ1-1; TRBD1 agrees at 8 bases. The source of this sequence is a man aged 25-40 years with type 1 diabetes. The source material was central memory CD4+ T cells from blood. CDR3 protein: CASSLGQGAREAFF. DNA of the CDR3: TGTGCCAGCAGCTTAGGGCAGGGGGCTCGAGAAGCTTTCTTT.